These 28 T cell receptor beta chains were sequenced from one sample in a study of T cells expressing NK-cell markers. TCRdb reanalyzed the 5' RACE reads, giving one entry per CDR3 protein sequence and no DNA. Found here are 350,000 to 400,000 distinct CDR3 sequences; the top ten clones hold about 10%. The sequencing input was blood T cells: a sorted CD56 or NKG2C T cell subset, CD4+ or CD8+ T cells, or bulk PBMC T cells (not recorded which). These receptors were taken from a woman aged 45 to 65 in good health.

The chain carries TRBV24-1 and TRBJ2-1; TCRdb picks TRBD2, but there is no DNA to check that call. This CDR3 has 17 amino acids. Germline V gene lookup returns CDR1 KGHDR and CDR2 SFDVKD. The chain's CDR3 is CATSDPSGAGGSNEQFF.

The genes are TRBV5-1 and TRBJ2-7; absent DNA, TCRdb's TRBD1 call cannot be checked. The CDR3 contains 14 residues. Per the germline V gene, CDR1 is SGHRS and CDR2 is YFSETQ. The CDR3 sequence: CASSLEQVLDEQYF.

The chain recombines TRBV4-2 with TRBJ2-2; TCRdb indicates TRBD2, and absent DNA this call remains unverified. CDR1 LGHNA and CDR2 YNFKEQ come from the germline V gene. The CDR3 is 17 amino acids. The CDR3 protein is CASSQDSALISTGELFF.

The chain employs TRBV5-1 and TRBJ1-1; with no DNA, the TCRdb D assignment of TRBD1 cannot be verified. This CDR3 region has 16 residues. Germline CDR1 reads SGHRS; CDR2 reads YFSETQ. The CDR3 loop is CASSPGQGMFSTEAFF. Based on the CDR3 plus reference TRBV5-1 and TRBJ1-1, the full variable domain is KAGVTQTPRYLIKTRGQQVTLSCSPISGHRSVSWYQQTPGQGLQFLFEYFSETQRNKGNFPGRFSGRQFSNSRSEMNVSTLELGDSALYLCASSPGQGMFSTEAFFGQGTRLTVV.

The chain combines TRBV5-1 with TRBJ2-1; lacking DNA, the TRBD1 call made by TCRdb goes unchecked. CDR3 length equals 13 residues. Germline CDR1 SGHRS, CDR2 YFSETQ. CDR3 protein: CASSLPGGGEQFF.

This sequence joins TRBV7-9 and TRBJ2-1; TCRdb gives TRBD2 as the D gene, but with no DNA this cannot be confirmed. Germline-derived CDR1 and CDR2 are SEHNR and FQNEAQ (reference sequence). There are 12 residues in the CDR3. Here the CDR3 reads CASSPLAGQPFF.

The chain has TRBV29-1 and TRBJ2-7; the D call from TCRdb, TRBD1, cannot be confirmed without DNA. The CDR3 length is 12 residues. Germline CDR1 SQVTM, CDR2 ANQGSEA. This CDR3 reads CSVEEGGREQYF.

The gene calls are TRBV12-3 or TRBV12-4 and TRBJ2-3; TCRdb outputs TRBD1, but without DNA this stays unchecked. This CDR3 contains 17 residues. The CDR3 reads CASSLSLVGDRADTQYF.

The chain has TRBV4-1 and TRBJ1-5; TCRdb calls TRBD1, which cannot be checked without DNA. Germline CDR1 reads MGHRA; CDR2 reads YSYEKL. The length of the CDR3 is 15 residues. The chain's CDR3 is CASSQLGASNQPQHF.

The chain combines TRBV12-3 or TRBV12-4 with TRBJ2-7; TCRdb's D call, TRBD1, is unchecked because there is no DNA. The CDR3 consists of 13 residues. This CDR3 is CASSRQGSGEQYF.

The chain recombines TRBV18 with TRBJ1-1; the TCRdb D gene call, TRBD1, has no DNA to confirm it. This CDR3 has 14 amino acids. Germline V gene sequence: CDR1 KGHSH, CDR2 LQKENI. The CDR3 protein is CASSKREQDREAFF. The whole variable domain, filled in from reference TRBV18 and TRBJ1-1, reads NAGVMQNPRHLVRRRGQEARLRCSPMKGHSHVYWYRQLPEEGLKFMVYLQKENIIDESGMPKERFSAEFPKEGPSILRIQQVVRGDSAAYFCASSKREQDREAFFGQGTRLTVV.

V usage is TRBV3-1 and J usage is TRBJ2-5; TCRdb's assignment of TRBD2 cannot be checked, as there is no DNA. The CDR3 consists of 15 residues. Germline assignment: CDR1 LGHDT and CDR2 YNNKEL (reference sequence). The CDR3 here is CASSQDGRASGTQYF.

The chain couples TRBV6-1 to TRBJ2-2; TCRdb indicates TRBD2, and absent DNA this call remains unverified. This CDR3 is built from 15 residues. Germline V gene sequence: CDR1 MNHNS, CDR2 SASEGT. This CDR3 is CASSARTENTGELFF.

The chain carries TRBV7-8 and TRBJ2-3; TCRdb outputs TRBD1, but without DNA this stays unchecked. CDR1 and CDR2 (germline): SGHVS, FQNEAQ. The CDR3 totals 13 residues. Here the CDR3 reads CASRYDRADTQYF.

The genes are TRBV9 and TRBJ2-3; TCRdb outputs TRBD1, but without DNA this stays unchecked. The CDR3 has 15 amino acids. Germline assignment: CDR1 SGDLS and CDR2 YYNGEE. The CDR3: CASSVHHLGGDTQYF.

The chain links TRBV6-5 to TRBJ1-1; TCRdb names TRBD1, which stays unverified in the absence of DNA. Germline CDR1 MNHEY, CDR2 SVGAGI. The CDR3 runs 13 residues. The CDR3 spells CASGRGTNTEAFF.

The chain uses TRBV2 and TRBJ2-1; the D call from TCRdb, TRBD2, cannot be confirmed without DNA. CDR1 SNHLY and CDR2 FYNNEI come from the germline V gene. The CDR3 has 13 amino acids. Here the CDR3 reads CASTREGDDEQFF.

The J gene is TRBJ2-1, the V gene TRBV20-1; lacking DNA, the TRBD1 call made by TCRdb goes unchecked. Germline V lookup: CDR1 DFQATT, CDR2 SNEGSKA (reference sequence). This CDR3 comprises 14 residues. CDR3 amino acids: CSAPHHRGRNEQFF.

V is TRBV5-1 and J is TRBJ2-1; without DNA, the TCRdb call of TRBD2 cannot be checked. The length of the CDR3 is 12 residues. CDR1 is SGHRS, CDR2 YFSETQ, per germline. CDR3 residues: CASRASLREQFF.

V usage is TRBV25-1 and J usage is TRBJ1-2. The CDR3 covers 13 residues. In germline, CDR1 is MGHDK, CDR2 SYGVNS. This CDR3 reads CASSENGGYGYTF.

The rearrangement joins TRBV20-1 to TRBJ1-2; TCRdb proposes TRBD1, but this gene call is untestable without DNA. Germline V gene lookup returns CDR1 DFQATT and CDR2 SNEGSKA (reference sequence). There are 15 residues in the CDR3. This CDR3 reads CSARAGTGERYGYTF.

The chain carries TRBV6-2 or TRBV6-3 and TRBJ2-6. The CDR3 extends over 13 amino acids. The germline V gene has CDR1 MNHEY and CDR2 SVGEGT. The CDR3 loop is CASVESGANVLTF.

The chain employs TRBV20-1 and TRBJ2-7; as DNA is missing, the TRBD1 call by TCRdb cannot be tested. Germline-derived CDR1 and CDR2 are DFQATT and SNEGSKA (reference sequence). The CDR3 runs 14 residues. The CDR3 spells CSAGKEGVDYEQYF.

This sequence joins TRBV5-1 and TRBJ2-3; TCRdb designates TRBD2, a call that cannot be tested without DNA. Germline V gives CDR1 SGHRS, CDR2 YFSETQ. The CDR3 contains 17 residues. CDR3 in amino acids: CASSPGLRGIPTDTQYF.

The rearrangement uses TRBV5-1 and TRBJ2-7. In germline, CDR1 is SGHRS, CDR2 YFSETQ. CDR3 length: 13 amino acids. This chain's CDR3 is CASSLNLYSEQYF.

J is TRBJ2-7 and V is TRBV27; TCRdb designates TRBD2, a call that cannot be tested without DNA. The V gene's germline CDR1 is MNHEY and CDR2 SMNVEV (reference sequence). The CDR3 consists of 13 residues. CDR3 in amino acids: CASSLLAGSEQYF.

This chain uses TRBV25-1 with TRBJ2-1; TCRdb's D call, TRBD2, is unchecked because there is no DNA. The CDR3 extends over 13 amino acids. Germline loops: CDR1 MGHDK, CDR2 SYGVNS. The CDR3 loop is CASSELGGGEQFF.

V gene TRBV6-5 combines with J gene TRBJ2-5; the D gene TCRdb calls, TRBD2, cannot be checked with no DNA. CDR3 length: 14 amino acids. Germline V gene data show CDR1 as MNHEY and CDR2 as SVGAGI. The CDR3: CASSYGAGEETQYF.